Following are 22 T cell receptor beta chains from one sample sequenced in a study of shared clonotypes between healthy human individuals. Sequenced by immunoSEQ multiplex PCR; TCRdb stores in-frame clones only, minus some. The table includes approximately 350,000 clones, around 74% detected once. The material sequenced was memory CD4+ T cells sorted from blood. Described subset: CD45RA-negative fraction. Receptors were obtained from a man aged 30-40 years in good health.

This chain links TRBV10-1 with TRBJ2-2; D is undetermined. Germline CDR1 WNHNN, CDR2 SYGVQD (reference sequence). The CDR3 extends over 14 amino acids. Trimming stripped 0 bases from V and 6 bases from J, with 8 bases between. The DNA of the CDR3 is TGCGCCAGCAGTGAGTCCTGGAAGGCCGGGGAGCTGTTTTTT. It is translated as CASSESWKAGELFF.

V gene TRBV2 combines with J gene TRBJ2-1; no clear D. There are 14 residues in the CDR3. V was shortened by 7 bases and J by 2 bases, with 12 bases between the two germline ends. Germline V gives CDR1 SNHLY, CDR2 FYNNEI. The CDR3 protein is CASTKGRTYNEQFF. The CDR3 DNA is TGTGCCAGCACCAAGGGTCGAACCTACAATGAGCAGTTCTTC.

The V gene is TRBV10-3, the J gene TRBJ2-3; 9 positions match TRBD2. The V gene end was trimmed by 4 bases and the J gene end by 0 bases; junction bases not matched to a gene: 8. Germline V gene sequence: CDR1 ENHRY, CDR2 SYGVKD. The CDR3 loop spans 17 amino acids. Here the CDR3 DNA reads TGTGCCATCAGTGGCCCAACTAGCGGGTTTAGCACAGATACGCAGTATTTT. It yields the protein CAISGPTSGFSTDTQYF.

The chain links TRBV6-5 to TRBJ1-1, with D unclear. The V and J ends lost 4 bases and 8 bases respectively, with 11 bases between them. The CDR3 covers 12 residues. Germline lookup yields CDR1 MNHEY and CDR2 SVGAGI. Here the CDR3 reads CASSSPGYEAFF. CDR3 DNA: TGTGCCAGCAGTTCACCAGGCTACGAAGCTTTCTTT.

The chain links TRBV10-2 to TRBJ2-1; the match to TRBD2 covers 14 bases. J lost 1 base, V lost 7 bases, and 12 bases had no gene match. The CDR3 contains 19 residues. Germline V gene data show CDR1 as WSHSY and CDR2 as SAAADI. CDR3 region: CASNPGLAGALRSYNEQFF. Written as DNA, the CDR3 is TGCGCCAGCAATCCGGGACTAGCGGGGGCCTTACGGTCCTACAATGAGCAGTTCTTC.

The chain is built from TRBV5-4 and TRBJ2-7; no definite D call. This CDR3 is built from 14 residues. CDR1 and CDR2 (germline): SGHNT, YYREEE (reference sequence). Between the trimmed V and J ends, which lost 2 bases and 3 bases, there was a span of 12 bases. CDR3 region: CASSLPTKSYEQYF. The CDR3 DNA is TGTGCCAGCAGCTTACCCACAAAGAGCTACGAGCAGTACTTC.

The V and J genes are TRBV2 and TRBJ1-5; D may be TRBD1 (5 bases). This CDR3 is built from 14 residues. V lost 1 base and J lost 5, with 9 bases in between. CDR1 and CDR2 from the germline V gene are SNHLY and FYNNEI. This chain's CDR3 is CASSEGGSDQPQHF. The CDR3 region has the DNA TGTGCCAGCAGTGAAGGGGGGTCGGATCAGCCCCAGCATTTT.

This clone was seen more than once but under ten times. The gene calls are TRBV5-4 and TRBJ1-6; TRBD1 is a possible D gene (6 bases). Looked up from germline, CDR1 is SGHNT and CDR2 is YYREEE (reference sequence). The CDR3 runs 15 residues. V was trimmed by 1 base and J by 6 bases, leaving 11 bases between them. CDR3 in amino acids: CASSLQGHSNSPLHF. The CDR3 region has the DNA TGTGCCAGCAGCTTGCAGGGACATAGTAATTCACCCCTCCACTTT.

The chain joins TRBV7-2 to TRBJ2-1; D tentatively fits TRBD1 or TRBD2 (6 bases each). V was clipped by 1 base and J by 1 base, with 11 bases between them. CDR1 SGHTA and CDR2 FQGNSA come from the germline V gene. This CDR3 spans 16 amino acids. This CDR3 is CASSLEGGLSYNEQFF. The CDR3 nucleotides read TGTGCCAGCAGCTTAGAGGGGGGACTTTCCTACAATGAGCAGTTCTTC.

The chain combines TRBV7-2 with TRBJ1-1; the D is unclear. The CDR3 spans 15 residues. CDR1 SGHTA and CDR2 FQGNSA come from the germline V gene. Trimming cost V 1 base and J 3 bases, with 12 bases left between them. The CDR3 sequence is CASSLDVGSDTEAFF. The CDR3 bases are TGTGCCAGCAGCTTAGATGTGGGGTCGGACACTGAAGCTTTCTTT.

This clone was seen only a few times. V usage is TRBV7-8 and J usage is TRBJ2-1; 14 bases agree with TRBD2. The CDR3 sequence is 19 residues long. The germline CDR1 and CDR2 sequences are SGHVS and FQNEAQ. The ends lost 3 bases at V and 5 bases at J; junction bases unmatched: 12. This CDR3 reads CASSFLTAAGLAGDNEQFF. In nucleotides, the CDR3 is TGTGCCAGCAGCTTCCTAACGGCCGCGGGACTAGCGGGAGACAATGAGCAGTTCTTC.

This clone was detected a few times. A junction end diverges from the germline sequence, so it may reflect a read error. The CDR3 region has the DNA TGTGCCAGCAGCGAAGGGAGCAATCGCAACTACGAGCAGTACTTC. Protein: CASSEGSNRNYEQYF. J is TRBJ2-7 and V is TRBV6-1; a weak D match, TRBD2 (5 bases). The length of the CDR3 is 15 residues. Per the germline V gene, CDR1 is MNHNS and CDR2 is SASEGT.

V gene TRBV5-5 combines with J gene TRBJ2-3, with D unresolved. The V and J ends lost 0 bases and 11 bases respectively, with 10 bases between them. Germline CDR1 reads SGHKS; CDR2 reads YYEKEE (reference sequence). The CDR3 is made up of 12 amino acids. The CDR3 sequence: CASSLGLEMQYF. CDR3 nucleotide sequence: TGTGCCAGCAGCTTGGGGCTAGAGATGCAGTATTTT.

There are a few counts of this clone. The gene calls are TRBV5-1 and TRBJ2-5; TRBD2 might be the D (7 bases). The CDR3 consists of 17 residues. The V end lost 0 bases, the J end lost 2 bases, and 17 bases lay between the germline ends. Germline-derived CDR1 and CDR2 are SGHRS and YFSETQ. CDR3 DNA: TGCGCCAGCAGCTTGGCCGGCCGGGGGGCTGGGCAAGAGACCCAGTACTTC. It yields the protein CASSLAGRGAGQETQYF. Based on the CDR3 plus reference TRBV5-1 and TRBJ2-5, the full variable domain is KAGVTQTPRYLIKTRGQQVTLSCSPISGHRSVSWYQQTPGQGLQFLFEYFSETQRNKGNFPGRFSGRQFSNSRSEMNVSTLELGDSALYLCASSLAGRGAGQETQYFGPGTRLLVL.

The chain links TRBV6-5 to TRBJ1-1; D possibly corresponds to TRBD1 (5 bases). CDR3 length: 14 residues. Trimming stripped 5 bases from V and 0 bases from J, with 10 bases between. Germline-derived CDR1 and CDR2 are MNHEY and SVGAGI. CDR3: CASSRQLMNTEAFF. DNA for the CDR3: TGTGCCAGCAGTAGACAGCTCATGAACACTGAAGCTTTCTTT.

The chain is built from TRBV7-2 and TRBJ2-7; D remains ambiguous. Trimming left V 5 bases short and J 4 bases short, with 15 bases between. Germline CDR1 SGHTA, CDR2 FQGNSA. CDR3 size: 14 residues. Here the CDR3 reads CASSLVVVGYEQYF. The CDR3 bases are TGTGCCAGCAGCCTGGTGGTTGTTGGGTACGAGCAGTACTTC.

The chain combines TRBV13 with TRBJ1-1; D is perhaps TRBD1 (6 bases). V gave up 10 bases and J gave up 0 bases, with 15 bases separating them. The CDR3 is made up of 14 amino acids. Germline V lookup: CDR1 PRHDT, CDR2 FYEKMQ (reference sequence). CDR3 bases: TGTGCCACCGGCTGGGGGCAGGTGAACACTGAAGCTTTCTTT. Translation gives CATGWGQVNTEAFF.

CDR3 sequence reads: CAISASNLRSSYEQYF. The CDR3 region has the DNA TGTGCCATCAGTGCTTCGAACCTGAGAAGCTCCTACGAGCAGTACTTC. The rearrangement joins TRBV10-3 to TRBJ2-7, with unresolved D. The CDR3 extends over 16 amino acids. With 4 bases removed from V and 0 bases from J, the gap between germline ends came to 16 bases. Germline values: CDR1 ENHRY, CDR2 SYGVKD.

The sample holds a few counts of this clone. This chain links TRBV7-9 with TRBJ2-1; the D is unclear. Trimming took off 0 bases at V and 10 bases at J, with 13 bases between the two ends. The CDR3 is 14 residues long. Germline V gene lookup returns CDR1 SEHNR and CDR2 FQNEAQ (reference sequence). In DNA form, the CDR3 reads TGTGCCAGCAGCTTAGCGCACAGTCAGGAGGAGCAGTTCTTC. This encodes CASSLAHSQEEQFF.

This clone was observed a handful of times. The gene calls are TRBV28 and TRBJ2-7; perhaps TRBD2 as D (6 bases). The germline CDR1 and CDR2 sequences are MDHEN and SYDVKM. Trimming cost V 10 bases and J 2 bases, with 9 bases left between them. CDR3 length equals 11 residues. CDR3 loop: CAISGAYEQYF. For the CDR3, the DNA is TGTGCCATCTCGGGGGCCTACGAGCAGTACTTC.

The CDR3 nucleotides are TGCGCCAGCAGCTTGGAGGTAGCGGGAGGGCAGCAGTTCTTC. Translated: CASSLEVAGGQQFF. The chain is built from TRBV5-1 and TRBJ2-1; 11 bases fit TRBD2. This CDR3 spans 14 amino acids. The junction had 4 bases not matched to a gene; V was cut back by 0 bases and J by 11 bases. Germline V gene sequence: CDR1 SGHRS, CDR2 YFSETQ.

The chain couples TRBV2 to TRBJ1-1; weak D call: TRBD1 (5 bases). The CDR3 contains 13 residues. V gave up 7 bases and J gave up 3 bases, with 12 bases separating them. Looked up from germline, CDR1 is SNHLY and CDR2 is FYNNEI. In DNA, the CDR3 is TGTGCCAGCACCAAAGGGGAGGACACTGAAGCTTTCTTT. It encodes CASTKGEDTEAFF.